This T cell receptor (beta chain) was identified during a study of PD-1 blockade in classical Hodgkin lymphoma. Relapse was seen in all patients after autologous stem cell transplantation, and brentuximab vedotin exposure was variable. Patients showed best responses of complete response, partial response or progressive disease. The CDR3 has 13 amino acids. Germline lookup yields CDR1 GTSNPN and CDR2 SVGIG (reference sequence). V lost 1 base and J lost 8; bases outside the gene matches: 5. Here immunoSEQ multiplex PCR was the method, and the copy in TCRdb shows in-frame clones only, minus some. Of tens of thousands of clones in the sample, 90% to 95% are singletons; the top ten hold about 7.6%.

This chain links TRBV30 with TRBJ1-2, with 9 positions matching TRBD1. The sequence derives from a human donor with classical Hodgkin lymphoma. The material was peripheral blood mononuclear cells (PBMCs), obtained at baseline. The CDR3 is CAWSAGQGSGYTF. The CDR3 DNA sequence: TGTGCCTGGAGTGCTGGACAGGGGAGCGGCTACACCTTC. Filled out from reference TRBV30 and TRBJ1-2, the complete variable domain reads SQTIHQWPATLVQPVGSPLSLECTVEGTSNPNLYWYRQAAGRGLQLLFYSVGIGQISSEVPQNLSASRPQDRQFILSSKKLLLSDSGFYLCAWSAGQGSGYTFGSGTRLTVV.